This TCR beta chain was obtained from a study of cytotoxic CD8 clonotypes in ibrutinib-treated CLL. The germline gives CDR1 SGHNT, CDR2 YYREEE (reference sequence). Trimming took off 1 base at V and 2 bases at J, with 13 bases between the two ends. The CDR3 covers 16 residues. The protocol was immunoSEQ multiplex PCR, while the TCRdb copy is restricted to in-frame clones and leaves out a portion. The table records fewer than 90,000 clones, around 83% of them present only once. This sample comprised PBMCs, obtained before ibrutinib treatment. The chain has TRBV5-4 and TRBJ2-1, with D perhaps matching TRBD1 (6 bases). This TCR came from a human donor with chronic lymphocytic leukemia. As DNA, the CDR3 is TGTGCCAGCAGCTTGCGGATATCAGGGGCCTACAATGAGCAGTTCTTC. This gives the protein CASSLRISGAYNEQFF.